Listed below are T cell receptor beta chains from one sample, sequenced in a study of graft-versus-host responses after intestinal transplantation. Only in-frame clones appear in the TCRdb table, and some are missing; sequencing was by immunoSEQ multiplex PCR. The sample holds approximately 10,000 clones, 75% to 90% seen once. Sequencing used ileum tissue, obtained roughly 110 weeks after intestinal transplantation. Every receptor here comes from a human patient who received an intestinal transplant, so some T cells may come from the graft donor. The CDR3 runs from the conserved cysteine through the conserved F or W. A D gene is named only where the DNA matches it firmly. A row's size may be missing; if present it is once, few, many or a size class.

V gene: TRBV12-5; D gene: TRBD1; clone size: .; J gene: TRBJ2-7; CDR3 DNA: TGTGCTAGTGTCCGGGACAGCACCTACGAGCAGTACTTC; CDR3 protein: CASVRDSTYEQYF
V gene: TRBV6-6; D gene: TRBD2; clone size: .; J gene: TRBJ2-3; CDR3 DNA: TGTGCCAGTTCCGGACTAGCGGGAGTATCAGATACGCAGTATTTT; CDR3 protein: CASSGLAGVSDTQYF
V gene: TRBV25-1; D gene: .; clone size: .; J gene: TRBJ1-6; CDR3 DNA: TGTGCCAGCAGTCCGGACAGCCGAAATTCACCCCTCCACTTT; CDR3 protein: CASSPDSRNSPLHF
V gene: TRBV13; D gene: TRBD2; clone size: once; J gene: TRBJ2-7; CDR3 DNA: TGTGCCAGCAGCGTAGCGGGAGCTTTCTACGAGCAGTACTTC; CDR3 protein: CASSVAGAFYEQYF
V gene: TRBV14; D gene: .; clone size: .; J gene: TRBJ1-2; CDR3 DNA: TGTGCCAGCAGCCAGTTTGGTAAGGGCTCTGCTGGCTACACCTTC; CDR3 protein: CASSQFGKGSAGYTF
V gene: TRBV27; D gene: .; clone size: once; J gene: TRBJ2-7; CDR3 DNA: TGTGCCAGCAATTTCTACGAGCAGTACTTC; CDR3 protein: CASNFYEQYF
V gene: TRBV12-2; D gene: .; clone size: .; J gene: TRBJ2-6; CDR3 DNA: TGTGCAAGTCGCGCTCTAGAGGGACAGCTAAAGTCTGGGGCCAACGTCCTGACTTTC; CDR3 protein: CASRALEGQLKSGANVLTF
V gene: TRBV2; D gene: TRBD1; clone size: once; J gene: TRBJ1-5; CDR3 DNA: TGTGCCAGCAGTGAAGGGGGACAGGGGGCACAGCCCCAGCATTTT; CDR3 protein: CASSEGGQGAQPQHF
V gene: TRBV4-1; D gene: .; clone size: .; J gene: TRBJ2-7; CDR3 DNA: TGCGCCAGCAGCCAAGTATATGTCAGTTCCTACGAGCAGTACTTC; CDR3 protein: CASSQVYVSSYEQYF
V gene: TRBV6-1; D gene: .; clone size: .; J gene: TRBJ2-7; CDR3 DNA: TGTGCCAGCAGTGAAGGGGACACCTCCTACGAGCAGTACTTC; CDR3 protein: CASSEGDTSYEQYF
V gene: TRBV4-1; D gene: .; clone size: .; J gene: TRBJ2-1; CDR3 DNA: TGCGCCAGCAGCAGTGGGGGAACTTACTACAATGAGCAGTTCTTC; CDR3 protein: CASSSGGTYYNEQFF
V gene: TRBV6-5; D gene: TRBD1; clone size: .; J gene: TRBJ2-7; CDR3 DNA: TGTGCCAGCACCGACAGGGGATACGAGCAGTACTTC; CDR3 protein: CASTDRGYEQYF
V gene: TRBV5-1; D gene: .; clone size: .; J gene: TRBJ1-6; CDR3 DNA: TGCGCCAGCAGCTTGGGAGCTGCAGGGGTAAATTCACCCCTCCACTTT; CDR3 protein: CASSLGAAGVNSPLHF
V gene: TRBV5-1; D gene: TRBD1; clone size: .; J gene: TRBJ2-1; CDR3 DNA: TGCGCCAGCAGCTTAACCGGGACAGGGACTCGGAATGAGCAGTTCTTC; CDR3 protein: CASSLTGTGTRNEQFF
V gene: TRBV7-9; D gene: TRBD1; clone size: .; J gene: TRBJ2-7; CDR3 DNA: TGTGCCAGCAGCTCCACAGGGGGCAAGTACGAGCAGTACTTC; CDR3 protein: CASSSTGGKYEQYF
V gene: TRBV4-1; D gene: TRBD2; clone size: once; J gene: TRBJ2-1; CDR3 DNA: TGCGCCAGCAGCCAAGAGCGGGAGGCCTACAATGAGCAGTTCTTC; CDR3 protein: CASSQEREAYNEQFF
V gene: TRBV30; D gene: .; clone size: few; J gene: TRBJ1-2; CDR3 DNA: TGTGCCTGGGGACTCCTCTATGGCTACACCTTC; CDR3 protein: CAWGLLYGYTF
V gene: TRBV28; D gene: .; clone size: .; J gene: TRBJ1-3; CDR3 DNA: TGTGCCAGCAGTTTATACAGAAAAAACACCATATATTTT; CDR3 protein: CASSLYRKNTIYF
V gene: TRBV5-1; D gene: TRBD2; clone size: .; J gene: TRBJ2-5; CDR3 DNA: TGCGCCAGCAGCTCGAGCGGGAGTACACAAGAGACCCAGTACTTC; CDR3 protein: CASSSSGSTQETQYF
V gene: TRBV6-1; D gene: .; clone size: once; J gene: TRBJ2-6; CDR3 DNA: TGTGCCAGCAGTGTGGGACAATCTGGGGCCAACGTCCTGACTTTC; CDR3 protein: CASSVGQSGANVLTF
V gene: TRBV11-1; D gene: .; clone size: once; J gene: TRBJ1-6; CDR3 DNA: TGTGCCAGCAGCTCACGGGGAACGAAGCACCACTTT; CDR3 protein: CASSSRGTKHHF
V gene: TRBV5-1; D gene: .; clone size: .; J gene: TRBJ1-1; CDR3 DNA: TGCGCCAGCAGTAGGGACACTGAAGCTTTCTTT; CDR3 protein: CASSRDTEAFF
V gene: TRBV5-1; D gene: TRBD1; clone size: few; J gene: TRBJ1-5; CDR3 DNA: TGCGCCAGCAGCTTGATGGGACAGAGCAATCAGCCCCAGCATTTT; CDR3 protein: CASSLMGQSNQPQHF
V gene: TRBV7-2; D gene: .; clone size: .; J gene: TRBJ1-2; CDR3 DNA: TGTGCCAGCAGCTTAACGACGGGACCTAACTATGGCTACACCTTC; CDR3 protein: CASSLTTGPNYGYTF
V gene: TRBV7-9; D gene: .; clone size: .; J gene: TRBJ2-6; CDR3 DNA: TGTGCCAGCAGCCTAGGACAGCTCCTGGCCAACGTCCTGACTTTC; CDR3 protein: CASSLGQLLANVLTF
V gene: TRBV5-1; D gene: TRBD2; clone size: .; J gene: TRBJ2-5; CDR3 DNA: TGCGCCAGCAGCCTCAGCGGGGGGGCCGGAGAGACCCAGTACTTC; CDR3 protein: CASSLSGGAGETQYF